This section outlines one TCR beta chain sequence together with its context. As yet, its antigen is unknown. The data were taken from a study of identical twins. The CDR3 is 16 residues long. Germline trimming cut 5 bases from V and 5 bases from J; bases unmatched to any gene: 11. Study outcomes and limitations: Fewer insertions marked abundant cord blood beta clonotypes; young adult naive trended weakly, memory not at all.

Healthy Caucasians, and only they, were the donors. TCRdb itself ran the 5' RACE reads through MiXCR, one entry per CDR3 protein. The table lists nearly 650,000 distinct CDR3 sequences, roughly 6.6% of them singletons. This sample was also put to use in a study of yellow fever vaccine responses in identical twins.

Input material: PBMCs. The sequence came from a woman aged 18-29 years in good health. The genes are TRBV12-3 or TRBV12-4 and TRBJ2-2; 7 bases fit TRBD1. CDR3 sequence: CASSPGQVLWTGELFF. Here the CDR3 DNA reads TGTGCCAGCAGTCCCGGACAGGTCCTTTGGACCGGGGAGCTGTTTTTT.